The 27 T cell receptor beta chains presented below share a single source sample, sequenced in a study of CD8 T cells in Susac syndrome. Reverse transcription of roughly 0.5 to 1 ug RNA used random hexamers. In TCRdb, the immunoSEQ multiplex PCR reads were re-called with MiXCR into one record per CDR3 protein. The sample yields about 300,000 distinct CDR3 sequences, around 90% seen once. Sequenced: CD4+ T cells from PBMCs. These receptors came from a human donor with multiple sclerosis.

The genes are TRBV5-1 and TRBJ2-7, with a weak D call TRBD1 (5 bases). Deletions cut 6 bases from V and 0 bases from J, with 16 bases between. The CDR3 totals 15 residues. Germline CDR1 and CDR2: SGHRS and YFSETQ. CDR3 nucleotides: TGCGCCAGCACCCTGTTAGGGGCCCCCTCCTACGAGCAGTACTTC. Residues: CASTLLGAPSYEQYF.

This clonotype was counted a single time. The chain has TRBV12-3 or TRBV12-4 and TRBJ2-5; TRBD1 agrees at 8 bases. V dropped 6 bases and J dropped 2; count of bases not matched to a gene: 8. The CDR3 spans 15 residues. CDR3 amino acids: CASSPGQVRQETQYF. DNA of the CDR3: TGTGCCAGCAGCCCGGGACAGGTTAGACAAGAGACCCAGTACTTC.

The rearrangement links TRBV20-1 to TRBJ2-5, with a tentative D call TRBD1 (6 bases). Germline lookup yields CDR1 DFQATT and CDR2 SNEGSKA (reference sequence). The CDR3 is 16 amino acids. V dropped 1 base and J dropped 1 base, with 16 bases sitting between them. CDR3 nucleotide sequence: TGCAGTGCTAGAGTTTCCGGGACACAAGCCCAAGAGACCCAGTACTTC. Translation: CSARVSGTQAQETQYF.

J is TRBJ2-7 and V is TRBV7-9; D is possibly TRBD1 (5 bases). CDR3 length equals 15 residues. CDR1 and CDR2 (germline): SEHNR, FQNEAQ (reference sequence). The V and J ends lost 2 bases and 3 bases respectively, with 14 bases between them. CDR3 nucleotide sequence: TGTGCCAGCAGCTTACGAGTGGGAACAGGCTACGAGCAGTACTTC. Protein sequence: CASSLRVGTGYEQYF.

The table lists this clonotype with a count of one. The rearrangement joins TRBV27 to TRBJ2-1, with D unclear. Trimming cost V 8 bases and J 8 bases, with 13 bases left between them. Per the germline V gene, CDR1 is MNHEY and CDR2 is SMNVEV (reference sequence). The CDR3 is made up of 12 amino acids. DNA for the CDR3: TGTGCCAGCTCATATGGCAACCATGAGCAGTTCTTC. Translating gives CASSYGNHEQFF.

The V gene is TRBV5-1, the J gene TRBJ2-5; no reliable D call. The germline V gene has CDR1 SGHRS and CDR2 YFSETQ. The CDR3 is 14 amino acids. The V end lost 2 bases, the J end lost 5 bases, and 13 bases lay between the germline ends. Here the CDR3 reads CASSFQAVRETQYF. CDR3 DNA: TGCGCCAGCAGCTTTCAGGCCGTACGGGAGACCCAGTACTTC.

The chain employs TRBV29-1 and TRBJ2-4, with a weak D call TRBD1 (5 bases). Per germline, CDR1 SQVTM and CDR2 ANQGSEA. The V gene lost 4 bases and the J gene lost 3 bases, with 19 bases spanning the gap. The CDR3 is made up of 16 amino acids. CDR3 sequence (DNA): TGCAGCGTTGTTTCCAGGGCCCCCGGATACAAAAACATTCAGTACTTC. This translates into CSVVSRAPGYKNIQYF.

The V gene is TRBV7-3, the J gene TRBJ2-3, with 10 bases matching TRBD2. This CDR3 region has 15 residues. V lost 5 bases, J lost 4 bases, and 6 bases stayed unmatched. Germline CDR1 and CDR2: SGHTA and FQGTGA. CDR3 nucleotides: TGTGCCAGCAGCAGGAGCGGGAGGGCCCCAGATACGCAGTATTTT. Encoded protein: CASSRSGRAPDTQYF.

V and J are TRBV9 and TRBJ1-2; 10 nucleotides agree with TRBD1. V was pared by 0 bases and J by 6 bases, with 8 bases of the junction left unmatched. CDR1 SGDLS and CDR2 YYNGEE come from the germline V gene. The CDR3 consists of 16 residues. The CDR3 loop reads CASSVGDRGDLDGYTF. The CDR3 DNA is TGTGCCAGCAGCGTAGGGGACAGGGGAGACCTGGATGGCTACACCTTC.

The V gene is TRBV29-1, the J gene TRBJ1-5; D gene uncertain. V was shortened by 4 bases and J by 3 bases, with 10 bases between the two germline ends. The CDR3 covers 13 residues. Germline V gene data show CDR1 as SQVTM and CDR2 as ANQGSEA. CDR3 nucleotide sequence: TGCAGCGTTGGGGTGGGATTCAATCAGCCCCAGCATTTT. Its translation: CSVGVGFNQPQHF.

This chain joins TRBV24-1 and TRBJ2-1, with 10 positions matching TRBD2. Germline trimming cut 5 bases from V and 1 base from J; bases unmatched to any gene: 4. CDR1 is KGHDR and CDR2 is SFDVKD in the germline V gene. The CDR3 is 16 amino acids. The CDR3 DNA reads as TGTGCCACCAGTGCCATTAGCGGGGGGTCCTACAATGAGCAGTTCTTC. This encodes CATSAISGGSYNEQFF.

This clonotype occurred a few times. This chain connects TRBV6-2 or TRBV6-3 to TRBJ1-1; perhaps TRBD1 as D (6 bases). Trimming took 0 bases from V and 1 from J, leaving 9 bases between them. The CDR3 covers 15 residues. CDR1 and CDR2 from the germline V gene are MNHEY and SVGEGT. The CDR3 spells CASSYSMGQNTEAFF. The CDR3 DNA follows: TGTGCCAGCAGTTACTCGATGGGACAGAACACTGAAGCTTTCTTT.

This clonotype was recorded a few times. The chain recombines TRBV7-2 with TRBJ2-2; TRBD2 matches 8 bases. CDR3 size: 16 residues. Germline CDR1 is SGHTA and CDR2 is FQGNSA. V dropped 6 bases and J dropped 6; count of bases not matched to a gene: 12. CDR3 protein: CASRKLPGLGAGELFF. In nucleotides, the CDR3 is TGTGCCAGCAGAAAACTCCCGGGACTAGGGGCCGGGGAGCTGTTTTTT.

This clonotype was recorded once. J is TRBJ1-1 and V is TRBV6-5, with D uncertain. V lost 0 bases to trimming and J lost 1 base, with 9 bases between them. This CDR3 comprises 15 residues. The germline V gene encodes CDR1 MNHEY and CDR2 SVGAGI. Here the CDR3 DNA reads TGTGCCAGCAGTTACTCGATTGTAACGAACACTGAAGCTTTCTTT. Its protein product is CASSYSIVTNTEAFF.

The rearrangement uses TRBV29-1 and TRBJ2-3; D possibly matches TRBD1 or TRBD2 (5 bases each). CDR3 length: 11 amino acids. Germline V gene lookup returns CDR1 SQVTM and CDR2 ANQGSEA. CDR3 coding DNA: TGCAGTTGGGACAGCACAGATACGCAGTATTTT. The encoded protein is CSWDSTDTQYF.

CDR3 sequence reads: CATSRDLSGARVTQYF. CDR3 bases: TGTGCCACCAGCAGAGATCTGTCAGGTGCCCGAGTTACGCAGTATTTT. The chain combines TRBV15 with TRBJ2-3, with unresolved D. This CDR3 is built from 16 residues. Per the germline V gene, CDR1 is LNHNV and CDR2 is YYDKDF (reference sequence). Trimming left V 0 bases short and J 8 bases short, with 18 bases between.

The chain combines TRBV7-9 with TRBJ1-5; D is possibly TRBD1 (5 bases). The CDR3 consists of 17 residues. The ends were cut back, 11 bases at V and 6 bases at J, with 29 bases in the middle. CDR1 is SEHNR, CDR2 FQNEAQ, per germline (reference sequence). The CDR3 loop is CASSGAVGNYEGQPQHF. Here the CDR3 DNA reads TGTGCCTCTAGCGGGGCAGTTGGTAATTATGAAGGTCAGCCCCAGCATTTT. Complete variable domain (other parts from reference TRBV7-9 and TRBJ1-5): DTGVSQNPRHKITKRGQNVTFRCDPISEHNRLYWYRQTLGQGPEFLTYFQNEAQLEKSRLLSDRFSAERPKGSFSTLEIQRTEQGDSAMYLCASSGAVGNYEGQPQHFGDGTRLSIL.

The chain has TRBV7-2 and TRBJ1-6; the match to TRBD1 covers 8 bases. V dropped 1 base and J dropped 10; count of bases not matched to a gene: 6. CDR1 and CDR2 from the germline V gene are SGHTA and FQGNSA. The CDR3 consists of 15 residues. The CDR3 sequence is CASSLVLGQGSPLHF. The DNA of the CDR3 is TGTGCCAGCAGCTTAGTCCTAGGACAGGGCTCACCCCTCCACTTT.

The sample holds one count of this clonotype. The chain combines TRBV20-1 with TRBJ2-5; D remains ambiguous. CDR1 is DFQATT and CDR2 is SNEGSKA in the germline V gene (reference sequence). Trimming shortened V by 5 bases and J by 0 bases, and 10 bases separated the two germline ends. CDR3 size: 13 residues. The CDR3 DNA sequence: TGCAGTGCTCTTACAAGGTACCAAGAGACCCAGTACTTC. Protein sequence: CSALTRYQETQYF.

About this clonotype itself: The junction differs from germline at one of its ends, possibly a read error. J is TRBJ1-1 and V is TRBV5-1, with D uncertain. The germline gives CDR1 SGHRS, CDR2 YFSETQ. This CDR3 has 12 amino acids. For the CDR3, the DNA is TGTGCCAGCAGCTTACGGGACACTGAAGCTTTCTTT. Its protein is CASSLRDTEAFF.

The V and J genes are TRBV9 and TRBJ1-1, with TRBD1 as a possible D gene (5 bases). Germline V gene lookup returns CDR1 SGDLS and CDR2 YYNGEE. The CDR3 consists of 14 residues. V lost 3 bases to trimming and J lost 3 bases, with 12 bases between them. The CDR3 DNA reads as TGTGCCAGCAGCGCTCGGACATTGGACACTGAAGCTTTCTTT. It specifies CASSARTLDTEAFF.

The J gene is TRBJ1-1, the V gene TRBV15; 7 nucleotides line up with TRBD1. The junction had 10 bases not matched to a gene; V was cut back by 0 bases and J by 0 bases. Germline V gene sequence: CDR1 LNHNV, CDR2 YYDKDF (reference sequence). There are 18 residues in the CDR3. CDR3 amino acids: CATSRDARDSTMNTEAFF. Written as DNA, the CDR3 is TGTGCCACCAGCAGAGATGCCCGGGACAGCACTATGAACACTGAAGCTTTCTTT.

The V gene is TRBV2, the J gene TRBJ1-2, with 7 nucleotides matching TRBD1. Germline V lookup: CDR1 SNHLY, CDR2 FYNNEI. V was clipped by 5 bases and J by 13 bases; unmatched bases: 7. This CDR3 contains 11 residues. The CDR3, as DNA: TGTGCCAGCAGTAGACGACAGGGCGGCACCTTC. This gives the protein CASSRRQGGTF.

The J gene is TRBJ2-3, the V gene TRBV28, with D unresolved. The CDR3 covers 12 residues. Germline CDR1 is MDHEN and CDR2 is SYDVKM. Between the trimmed V and J ends, which lost 6 bases and 5 bases, there was a span of 9 bases. CDR3 coding DNA: TGTGCCAGCAGGTCGACGTTAGATACGCAGTATTTT. Protein: CASRSTLDTQYF.

V usage is TRBV7-9 and J usage is TRBJ2-3, with a tentative D call TRBD2 (6 bases). The CDR3 contains 16 residues. Germline assignment: CDR1 SEHNR and CDR2 FQNEAQ (reference sequence). Deletions cut 2 bases from V and 2 bases from J, with 14 bases between. CDR3 loop: CASSLWRGRDTDTQYF. CDR3 bases: TGTGCCAGCAGCTTATGGCGGGGCAGAGACACAGATACGCAGTATTTT.

The chain employs TRBV30 and TRBJ2-3; TRBD2 matches 9 bases. Trimming took 6 bases from V and 4 from J; bases not matched to a gene: 5. The CDR3 contains 13 residues. CDR1 is GTSNPN, CDR2 SVGIG, per germline (reference sequence). The CDR3 spells CACSGSTSDTQYF. CDR3 sequence (DNA): TGTGCCTGTAGCGGGAGTACATCAGATACGCAGTATTTT.

J is TRBJ2-5 and V is TRBV2, with 8 bases that match TRBD1. Trimming removed 5 bases from V and 5 bases from J; junction bases left unmatched: 4. This CDR3 contains 13 residues. CDR1 and CDR2 (germline): SNHLY, FYNNEI. The CDR3 region is CASSQGAIETQYF. Here the CDR3 DNA reads TGTGCCAGCAGTCAGGGGGCGATTGAGACCCAGTACTTC.